The clone carrying this TCR beta chain was seen repeatedly, ten times or more. The antigen remains undetermined. The data are from a study of T-cell memory formation after mild COVID-19. In TCRdb, the 5' RACE reads were re-called with MiXCR into one record per CDR3 protein. Here the sample spans about 400,000 distinct CDR3 sequences, around a quarter being singletons. This CDR3 has 13 amino acids. Notes on the study in general: Contracting CD8+ clones were enriched in EMRA, CD4+ mainly in CM and EM.

Specimen: PBMCs or a T cell subset sorted from them (not recorded which). V is TRBV21-1 and J is TRBJ2-7; TRBD1 is taken as the D call from the table, unchecked against the DNA. TRBV21-1 is designated a pseudogene. The receptor was derived from an adult woman who had mild COVID-19 (a few samples of this study predate the infection). Cell type and time point are not known. CDR3 amino acids: CASSRDSSYEQYF. CDR3 nucleotide sequence: TGTGCCAGCAGCCGGGACAGCTCCTACGAGCAGTACTTC.